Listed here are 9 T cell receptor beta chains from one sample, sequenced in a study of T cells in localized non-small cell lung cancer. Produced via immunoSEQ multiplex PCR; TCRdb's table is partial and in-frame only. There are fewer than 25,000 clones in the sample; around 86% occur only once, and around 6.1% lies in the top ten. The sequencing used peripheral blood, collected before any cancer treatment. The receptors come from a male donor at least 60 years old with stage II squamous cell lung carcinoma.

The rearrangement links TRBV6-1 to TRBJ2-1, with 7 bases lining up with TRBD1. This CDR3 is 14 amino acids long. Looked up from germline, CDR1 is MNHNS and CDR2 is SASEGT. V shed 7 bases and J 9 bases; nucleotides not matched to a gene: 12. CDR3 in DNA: TGTGCCAGCATTTCAGGGGGATTTGTGAGTGAGCAGTTCTTC. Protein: CASISGGFVSEQFF.

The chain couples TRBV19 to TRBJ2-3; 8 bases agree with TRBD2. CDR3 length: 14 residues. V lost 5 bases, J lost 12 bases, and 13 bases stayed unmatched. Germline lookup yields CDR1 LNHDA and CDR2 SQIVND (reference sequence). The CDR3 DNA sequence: TGTGCCAGTAGTCTAGGAGCGGGACTAGATGCTCAGTATTTT. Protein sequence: CASSLGAGLDAQYF.

CDR3 bases: TGTGCCAGCAGCCCTGGGGGGCTCGCCGGGGAGCTGTTTTTT. It encodes CASSPGGLAGELFF. The rearrangement links TRBV7-3 to TRBJ2-2; the D gene could be TRBD1 or TRBD2 (6 bases each). V gave up 5 bases and J gave up 6 bases, with 13 bases separating them. The germline V gene has CDR1 SGHTA and CDR2 FQGTGA. This CDR3 is 14 amino acids long.

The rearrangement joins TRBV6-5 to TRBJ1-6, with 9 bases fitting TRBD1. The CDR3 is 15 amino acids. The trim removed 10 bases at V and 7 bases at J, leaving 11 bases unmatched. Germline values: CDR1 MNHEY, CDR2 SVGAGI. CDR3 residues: CATTRDRVGNSPLHF. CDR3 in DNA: TGTGCCACCACAAGGGACAGGGTGGGAAATTCACCCCTCCACTTT.

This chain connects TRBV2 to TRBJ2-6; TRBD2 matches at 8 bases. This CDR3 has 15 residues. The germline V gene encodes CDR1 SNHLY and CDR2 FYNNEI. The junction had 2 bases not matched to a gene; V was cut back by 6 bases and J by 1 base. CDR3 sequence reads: CASRSGGSGANVLTF. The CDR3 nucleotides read TGTGCCAGCAGATCGGGGGGGTCTGGGGCCAACGTCCTGACTTTC. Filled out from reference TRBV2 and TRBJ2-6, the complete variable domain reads EPEVTQTPSHQVTQMGQEVILRCVPISNHLYFYWYRQILGQKVEFLVSFYNNEISEKSEIFDDQFSVERPDGSNFTLKIRSTKLEDSAMYFCASRSGGSGANVLTFGAGSRLTVL.

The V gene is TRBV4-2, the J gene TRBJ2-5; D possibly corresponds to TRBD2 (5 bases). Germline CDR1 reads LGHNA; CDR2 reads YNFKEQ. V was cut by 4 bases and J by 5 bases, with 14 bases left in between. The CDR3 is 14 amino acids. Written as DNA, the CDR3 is TGTGCCAGCAGCCCCTCCGGGTCGGGGGAGACCCAGTACTTC. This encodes CASSPSGSGETQYF.

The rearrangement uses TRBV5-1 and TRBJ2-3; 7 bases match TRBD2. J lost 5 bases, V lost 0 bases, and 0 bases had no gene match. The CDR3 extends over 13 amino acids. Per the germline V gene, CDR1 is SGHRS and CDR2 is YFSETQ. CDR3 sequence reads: CASSLAGGDTQYF. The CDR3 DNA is TGCGCCAGCAGCTTGGCGGGAGGAGATACGCAGTATTTT.

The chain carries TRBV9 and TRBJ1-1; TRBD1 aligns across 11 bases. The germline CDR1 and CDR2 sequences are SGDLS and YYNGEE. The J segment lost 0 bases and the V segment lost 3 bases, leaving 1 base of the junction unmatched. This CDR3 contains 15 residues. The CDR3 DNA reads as TGTGCCAGCAGCGCGGGACAGGGGGTGAACACTGAAGCTTTCTTT. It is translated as CASSAGQGVNTEAFF. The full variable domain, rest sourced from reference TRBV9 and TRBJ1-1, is DSGVTQTPKHLITATGQRVTLRCSPRSGDLSVYWYQQSLDQGLQFLIQYYNGEERAKGNILERFSAQQFPDLHSELNLSSLELGDSALYFCASSAGQGVNTEAFFGQGTRLTVV.

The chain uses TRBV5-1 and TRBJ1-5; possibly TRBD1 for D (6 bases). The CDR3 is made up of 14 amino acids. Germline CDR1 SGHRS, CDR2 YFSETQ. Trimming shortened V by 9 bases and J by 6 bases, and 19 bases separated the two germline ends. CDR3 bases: TGCGCCATCCGGGGGGGCAGAGGGTTTCAGCCCCAGCATTTT. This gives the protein CAIRGGRGFQPQHF.